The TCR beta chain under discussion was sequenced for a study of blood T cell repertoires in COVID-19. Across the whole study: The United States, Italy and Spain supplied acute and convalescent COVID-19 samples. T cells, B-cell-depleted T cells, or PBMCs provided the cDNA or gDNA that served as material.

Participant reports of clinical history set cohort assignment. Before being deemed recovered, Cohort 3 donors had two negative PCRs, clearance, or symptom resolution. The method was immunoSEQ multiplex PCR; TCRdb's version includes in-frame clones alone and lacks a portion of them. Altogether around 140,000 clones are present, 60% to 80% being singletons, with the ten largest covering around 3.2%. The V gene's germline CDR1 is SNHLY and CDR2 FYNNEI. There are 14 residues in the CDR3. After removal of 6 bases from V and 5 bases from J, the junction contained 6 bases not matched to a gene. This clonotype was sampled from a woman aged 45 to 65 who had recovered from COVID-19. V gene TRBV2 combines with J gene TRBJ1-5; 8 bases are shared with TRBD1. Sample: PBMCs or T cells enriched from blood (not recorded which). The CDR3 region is CASSPQGGYQPQHF. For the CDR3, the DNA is TGTGCCAGCAGCCCACAGGGGGGGTATCAGCCCCAGCATTTT.